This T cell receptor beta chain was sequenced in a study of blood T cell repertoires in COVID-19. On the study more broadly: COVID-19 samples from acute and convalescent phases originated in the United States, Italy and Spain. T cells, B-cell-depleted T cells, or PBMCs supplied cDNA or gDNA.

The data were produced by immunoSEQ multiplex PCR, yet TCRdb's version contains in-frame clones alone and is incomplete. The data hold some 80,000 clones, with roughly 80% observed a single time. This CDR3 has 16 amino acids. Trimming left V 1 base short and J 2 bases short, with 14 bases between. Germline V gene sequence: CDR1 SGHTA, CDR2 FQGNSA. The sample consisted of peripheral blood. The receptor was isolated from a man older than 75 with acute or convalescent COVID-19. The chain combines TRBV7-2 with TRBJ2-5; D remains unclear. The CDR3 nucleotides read TGTGCCAGCAGCTTAGGAGCGTTGCCGACTCAAGAGACCCAGTACTTC. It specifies CASSLGALPTQETQYF.